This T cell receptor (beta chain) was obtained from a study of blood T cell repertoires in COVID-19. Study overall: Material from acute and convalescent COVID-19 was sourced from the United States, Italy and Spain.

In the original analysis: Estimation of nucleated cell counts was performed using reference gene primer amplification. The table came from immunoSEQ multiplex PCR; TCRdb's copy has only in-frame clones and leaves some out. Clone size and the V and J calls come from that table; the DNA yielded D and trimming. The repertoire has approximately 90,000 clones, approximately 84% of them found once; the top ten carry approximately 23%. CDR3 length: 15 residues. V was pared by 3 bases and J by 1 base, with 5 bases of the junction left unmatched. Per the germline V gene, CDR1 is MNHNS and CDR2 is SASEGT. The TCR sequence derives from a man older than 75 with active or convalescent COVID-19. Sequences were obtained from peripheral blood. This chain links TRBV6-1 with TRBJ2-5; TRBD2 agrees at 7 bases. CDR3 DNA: TGTGCCAGCAGTGAGGTGCGGGGGACCCAAGAGACCCAGTACTTC. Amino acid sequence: CASSEVRGTQETQYF.